This T cell receptor beta chain was observed in a study of blood T cell repertoires in COVID-19. On the study more broadly: Samples representing acute and convalescent COVID-19 were sourced from the United States, Italy and Spain. T cells, B-cell-depleted T cells, or PBMCs supplied cDNA or gDNA.

Germline V gene sequence: CDR1 LGHDT, CDR2 YNNKEL (reference sequence). V gave up 8 bases and J gave up 4 bases; unmatched junction bases: 5. The length of the CDR3 is 16 residues. Repertoires were generated with immunoSEQ multiplex PCR, while TCRdb's copy carries only in-frame clones and drops some. The sample shows roughly 50,000 clones, approximately 89% of them seen only once. This clonotype originated in a man between 60 and 75 years old with acute or convalescent COVID-19. The sequenced sample consisted of peripheral blood. The V gene is TRBV3-1 (or the pseudogene TRBV3-2), the J gene TRBJ2-2; 15 bases are shared with TRBD2. CDR3 sequence: CASGGLAGGFTGELFF. In nucleotides, the CDR3 is TGTGCCAGCGGAGGACTAGCGGGAGGGTTCACCGGGGAGCTGTTTTTT.